The T cell receptor beta chain under discussion was sequenced for a study of blood T cell repertoires in COVID-19 (dated by TCRdb to about 2020). The study in broad terms: Samples from collaborators originated in the United States, Italy and Spain and spanned both the acute and convalescent phases of COVID-19. The material from the prospective study consisted of cDNA or gDNA derived from T cells, B-cell-depleted T cells, or PBMCs. Deeply sampled blood TCRbeta repertoires from subjects exposed to, actively infected with, or recovered from COVID-19 were included in the dataset. The repertoires were released in a freely available public database meant as a resource for research on the immune response to SARS-CoV-2. The samples were drawn from two sources: the first 160 participants of the ongoing ImmuneRACE study, and some 1,300 subjects contributed by 6 global collaborators. Sample metadata almost always included a de-identified subject ID, COVID-19 status, age in years and sex. Where available, HLA class I and class II types were taken from metadata supplied by the sample provider and were not determined by assay-based typing. Study-wide findings and limitations: Clinical and demographic metadata were provided uncurated, with the amount varying by source and participant.

TCRbeta CDR3 regions were amplified from genomic DNA using the immunoSEQ Assay, a bias-controlled multiplex PCR. As for the original processing: Within the assay, amplification of reference gene primers was used to estimate how many nucleated cells each sample contained. To quantify the absolute abundance of each unique TCRbeta CDR3 rearrangement, sequence reads were collapsed and filtered. Productive Simpson clonality was computed per sample as the square root of Simpson's diversity index over productive rearrangements. In its TCRdb copy, this immuneACCESS table keeps in-frame sequences only and misses some clones. Where compared with another copy, unresolved V genes explain less than half of these, and the others have no known cause. That table gives V, J and clone size, and the DNA gave D and trimming. The sample yields under 250,000 clones; 65% to 85% were counted once. The ten biggest clones cover 2.3% of the sample.

Spanning cysteine to phenylalanine, the CDR3 consists of 21 amino acids. Only CDR3 DNA is held: 63 bases, read in frame from base 1. In the germline V gene, CDR1 corresponds to MNHEY and CDR2 to SVGEGT. Trimming accounts for 0 bases at V and 2 bases at J, while the number of junction bases matched to no gene is 21. Collaborating institutions collected whole blood in K2EDTA tubes following their own protocols. For TCRbeta analysis, collaborators shipped samples as frozen whole blood, isolated PBMCs, or DNA extracted from either of those sample types. Notes on this clone: Its antigen remains unidentified. There are no base qualities to consult, and no much larger clone falls within one base.

The specimen sequenced was peripheral blood. The clonotype was recovered from a woman aged 55-70 years with acute or convalescent COVID-19. Recombination joined TRBV6-2 or TRBV6-3 with TRBJ2-7, and TRBD2 matches 8 of the central bases. The nucleotide sequence is given as TGTGCCAGCAGTTACTCGACTGTTTTCGGCGTTTTGGCGGGGGGTACCTACGAGCAGTACTTC. The encoded protein is CASSYSTVFGVLAGGTYEQYF.